Listed below are T cell receptor beta chains from one sample, sequenced in a study of blood T cell repertoires in COVID-19. Here immunoSEQ multiplex PCR was the method, and the copy in TCRdb shows in-frame clones only, minus some. The sample records 95,000 to 150,000 clones, roughly 87% being singletons. The specimen was peripheral blood. These receptors were obtained from an elderly man with active or convalescent COVID-19. The CDR3 runs from the conserved cysteine through the conserved F or W. D genes are given only for firm matches. Where a row states a size, it is once, few, many or the class of an expanded clone; other rows omit it.

CDR3: CASSPLRGALKYNEQFF; DNA: TGTGCCAGCAGCCCTCTGCGGGGGGCTTTGAAGTACAATGAGCAGTTCTTC; D: TRBD2; size: few; V: TRBV7-9; J: TRBJ2-1
CDR3: CASSFPGIYGYTF; DNA: TGTGCCAGCAGCTTTCCGGGAATCTATGGCTACACCTTC; D: -; size: -; V: TRBV5-4; J: TRBJ1-2
CDR3: CATSRDRVYGYTF; DNA: TGTGCCACCAGCAGAGACCGGGTCTATGGCTACACCTTC; D: -; size: -; V: TRBV15; J: TRBJ1-2
CDR3: CASSLVGAKQETQYF; DNA: TGTGCCAGCAGCTTGGTGGGGGCAAAACAAGAGACCCAGTACTTC; D: -; size: -; V: TRBV5-5; J: TRBJ2-5
CDR3: CASAGGTGEGYEQYF; DNA: TGTGCCAGCGCGGGAGGGACAGGGGAGGGCTACGAGCAGTACTTC; D: -; size: -; V: TRBV6-4; J: TRBJ2-7
CDR3: CASSPQDRFYGYTF; DNA: TGTGCCAGCTCACCGCAGGACAGGTTCTATGGCTACACCTTC; D: TRBD1; size: -; V: TRBV18; J: TRBJ1-2
CDR3: CASREGGGNQPQHF; DNA: TGTGCCAGCAGAGAGGGAGGTGGCAATCAGCCCCAGCATTTT; D: -; size: -; V: TRBV2; J: TRBJ1-5
CDR3: CASSRGTSGNADTQYF; DNA: TGTGCCAGCTCACGGGGGACTAGCGGGAACGCAGATACGCAGTATTTT; D: TRBD2; size: -; V: TRBV18; J: TRBJ2-3
CDR3: CARGTQVDKHLRVPFQYF; DNA: TGTGCCAGGGGCACACAGGTAGACAAACACCTACGAGTGCCGTTTCAGTACTTC; D: -; size: -; V: TRBV5-3; J: TRBJ2-7
CDR3: CASSFGAGTEAFF; DNA: TGTGCCAGCAGCTTTGGTGCGGGCACTGAAGCTTTCTTT; D: -; size: -; V: TRBV7-9; J: TRBJ1-1
CDR3: CSASTGEGSPLHF; DNA: TGCAGTGCTAGTACAGGGGAAGGTTCACCCCTCCACTTT; D: TRBD1; size: -; V: TRBV20-1; J: TRBJ1-6
CDR3: CASSPDSNYGYTF; DNA: TGTGCCAGCAGCCCCGACAGTAACTATGGCTACACCTTC; D: -; size: -; V: TRBV5-8; J: TRBJ1-2
CDR3: CASRRYNEQFF; DNA: TGTGCCAGCAGACGGTACAATGAGCAGTTCTTC; D: -; size: -; V: TRBV27; J: TRBJ2-1
CDR3: CASSSGTGGYNEQFF; DNA: TGTGCCAGCAGCTCCGGGACAGGGGGCTACAATGAGCAGTTCTTC; D: TRBD1; size: few; V: TRBV5-4; J: TRBJ2-1
CDR3: CASSLNGPNTEAFF; DNA: TGTGCCAGCAGCTTGAACGGTCCGAACACTGAAGCTTTCTTT; D: -; size: -; V: TRBV5-4; J: TRBJ1-1
CDR3: CASSRGGTGDFVRPQHF; DNA: TGTGCCAGTAGTAGGGGAGGGACAGGGGATTTTGTTCGGCCCCAGCATTTT; D: TRBD1; size: -; V: TRBV19; J: TRBJ1-5
CDR3: CASNEYRGSNYGYTF; DNA: TGTGCCAGTAACGAGTACAGGGGTTCTAACTATGGCTACACCTTC; D: TRBD1; size: -; V: TRBV19; J: TRBJ1-2
CDR3: CARTINEQFF; DNA: TGTGCCAGGACTATCAATGAGCAGTTCTTC; D: -; size: -; V: TRBV3-1/TRBV3-2; J: TRBJ2-1
CDR3: CASSLFRTVTSEAFF; DNA: TGTGCCAGCAGCTTATTCCGGACAGTAACTTCTGAAGCTTTCTTT; D: -; size: once; V: TRBV7-2; J: TRBJ1-1
CDR3: CASSRGLAEWGTDTQYF; DNA: TGCGCCAGCAGCCGTGGACTAGCGGAGTGGGGCACAGATACGCAGTATTTT; D: TRBD2; size: -; V: TRBV4-3; J: TRBJ2-3
CDR3: CASSFRDPGNTIYF; DNA: TGTGCCAGCAGCTTCAGGGATCCGGGAAACACCATATATTTT; D: -; size: -; V: TRBV7-2; J: TRBJ1-3
CDR3: CASSLHQVVGLTYEQYF; DNA: TGTGCCAGCAGCTTACATCAGGTGGTTGGGCTTACCTACGAGCAGTACTTC; D: -; size: -; V: TRBV11-2; J: TRBJ2-7
CDR3: CASSLDGATGEKLFF; DNA: TGCGCCAGCAGCTTGGACGGGGCCACAGGGGAAAAACTGTTTTTT; D: -; size: few; V: TRBV5-1; J: TRBJ1-4
CDR3: CASSIFVSSGTHTQYF; DNA: TGTGCCAGTAGTATATTTGTGTCTAGCGGGACGCATACGCAGTATTTT; D: TRBD2; size: few; V: TRBV19; J: TRBJ2-3
CDR3: CASSPRPGFHYGYTF; DNA: TGTGCCAGCAGCCCGCGCCCGGGGTTCCACTATGGCTACACCTTC; D: -; size: -; V: TRBV11-1; J: TRBJ1-2